This T cell receptor beta chain was sequenced during a study of tumor and adjacent non-tumor tissue in lung cancer. Study in general: The cohort had around eleven adenocarcinoma, 2 squamous cell and 1 small cell patients.

The library came from three nested PCR rounds adapted from ARM-PCR protocols. TCRdb re-derived calls from the multiplex PCR reads in MiXCR, one entry per CDR3 protein. The sample lists 75,000 to 100,000 distinct CDR3 sequences; less than 75% were seen once. This sample's RNA came from whole unsorted tissue. A word on this clonotype: A much larger clone lies one base from this, so it may be a read error.

The specimen was lung tumor tissue. This clonotype was obtained from a man between 60 and 75 years old with non-small cell lung cancer.

The CDR3 reads CASSLNLAGNTGELFF. The CDR3 coding sequence is TGTGCCAGCAGCTTAAATTTAGCGGGGAACACCGGGGAGCTGTTTTTT. The chain employs TRBV5-6 and TRBJ2-2; 7 bases line up with TRBD2. CDR3 size: 16 residues. Trimming cost V 2 bases and J 1 base; bases outside gene matches: 5. Germline V gives CDR1 SGHDT, CDR2 YYEEEE.